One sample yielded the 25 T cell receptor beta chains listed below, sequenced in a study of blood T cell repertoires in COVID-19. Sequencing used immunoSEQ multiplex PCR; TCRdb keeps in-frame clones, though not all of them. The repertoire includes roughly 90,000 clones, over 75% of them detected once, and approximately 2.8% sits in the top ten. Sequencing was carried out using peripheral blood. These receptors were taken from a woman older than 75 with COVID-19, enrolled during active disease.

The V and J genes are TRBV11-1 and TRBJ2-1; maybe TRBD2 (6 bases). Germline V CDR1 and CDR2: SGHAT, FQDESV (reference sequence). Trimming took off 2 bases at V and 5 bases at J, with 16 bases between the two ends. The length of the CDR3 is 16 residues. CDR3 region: CASSLSVGSRNNEQFF. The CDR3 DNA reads TGTGCCAGCAGCTTATCCGTCGGGAGTAGGAACAATGAGCAGTTCTTC.

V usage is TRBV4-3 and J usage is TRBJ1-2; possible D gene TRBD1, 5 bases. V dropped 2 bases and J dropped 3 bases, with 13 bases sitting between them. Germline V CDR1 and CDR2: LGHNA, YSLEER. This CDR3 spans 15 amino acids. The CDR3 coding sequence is TGCGCCAGCAGCCAAACCCACCTCAGGGACTATGGCTACACCTTC. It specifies CASSQTHLRDYGYTF.

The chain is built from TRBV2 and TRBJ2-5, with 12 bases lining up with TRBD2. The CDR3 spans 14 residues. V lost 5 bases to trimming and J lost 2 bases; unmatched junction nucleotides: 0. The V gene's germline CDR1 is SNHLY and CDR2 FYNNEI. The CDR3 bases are TGTGCCAGCAGTCTAGCGGGGGGGCAAGAGACCCAGTACTTC. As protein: CASSLAGGQETQYF.

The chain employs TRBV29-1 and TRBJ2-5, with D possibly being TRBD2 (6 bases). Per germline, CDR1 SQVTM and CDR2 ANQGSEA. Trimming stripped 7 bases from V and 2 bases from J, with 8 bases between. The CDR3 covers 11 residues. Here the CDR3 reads CSGGLQETQYF. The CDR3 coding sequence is TGCAGCGGGGGACTTCAAGAGACCCAGTACTTC.

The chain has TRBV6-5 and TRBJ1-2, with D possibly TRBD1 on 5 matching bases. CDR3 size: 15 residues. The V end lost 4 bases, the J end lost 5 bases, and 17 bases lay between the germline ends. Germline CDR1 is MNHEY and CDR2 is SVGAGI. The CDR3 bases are TGTGCCAGCAGTTCGGTTGGGGGGATCGGATATGGCTACACCTTC. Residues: CASSSVGGIGYGYTF.

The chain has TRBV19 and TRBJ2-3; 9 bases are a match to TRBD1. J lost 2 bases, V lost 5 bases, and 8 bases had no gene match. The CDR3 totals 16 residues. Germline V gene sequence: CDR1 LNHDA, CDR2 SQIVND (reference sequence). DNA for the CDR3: TGTGCCAGTAGTTCCCGGACAGGGGCCTACACAGATACGCAGTATTTT. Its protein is CASSSRTGAYTDTQYF.

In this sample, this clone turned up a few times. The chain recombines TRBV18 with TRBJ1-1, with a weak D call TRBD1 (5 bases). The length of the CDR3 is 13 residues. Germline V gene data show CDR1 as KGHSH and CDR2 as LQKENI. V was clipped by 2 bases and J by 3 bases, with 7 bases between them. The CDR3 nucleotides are TGTGCCAGCTCACCAGGGGCTTACACTGAAGCTTTCTTT. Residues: CASSPGAYTEAFF. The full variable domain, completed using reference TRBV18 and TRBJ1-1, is NAGVMQNPRHLVRRRGQEARLRCSPMKGHSHVYWYRQLPEEGLKFMVYLQKENIIDESGMPKERFSAEFPKEGPSILRIQQVVRGDSAAYFCASSPGAYTEAFFGQGTRLTVV.

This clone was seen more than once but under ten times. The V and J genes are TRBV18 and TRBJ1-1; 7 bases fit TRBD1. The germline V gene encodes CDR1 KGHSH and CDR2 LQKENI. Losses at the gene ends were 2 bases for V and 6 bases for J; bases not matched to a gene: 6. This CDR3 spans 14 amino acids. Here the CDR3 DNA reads TGTGCCAGCTCACCATCCCCCCAGGGGGCTGAAGCTTTCTTT. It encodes CASSPSPQGAEAFF.

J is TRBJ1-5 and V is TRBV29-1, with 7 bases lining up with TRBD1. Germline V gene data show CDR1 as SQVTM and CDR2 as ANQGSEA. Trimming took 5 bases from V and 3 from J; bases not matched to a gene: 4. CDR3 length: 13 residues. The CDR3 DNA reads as TGCAGCGTTTCAGGGGGGACCAATCAGCCCCAGCATTTT. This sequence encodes CSVSGGTNQPQHF.

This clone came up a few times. This CDR3 is CASSGGQGYPSGNTIYF. The CDR3 nucleotides read TGCGCCAGCAGCGGGGGACAGGGCTACCCCTCTGGAAACACCATATATTTT. The chain has TRBV5-1 and TRBJ1-3; 9 bases fit TRBD1. CDR1 SGHRS and CDR2 YFSETQ come from the germline V gene. This CDR3 is built from 17 residues. The junction had 8 bases not matched to a gene; V was cut back by 4 bases and J by 0 bases.

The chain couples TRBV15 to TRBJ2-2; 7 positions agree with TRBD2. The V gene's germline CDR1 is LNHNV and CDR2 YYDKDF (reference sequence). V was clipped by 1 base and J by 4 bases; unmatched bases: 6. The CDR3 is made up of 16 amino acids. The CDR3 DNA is TGTGCCACCAGCAGAGCGAAGCGGGACGGCACCGGGGAGCTGTTTTTT. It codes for CATSRAKRDGTGELFF.

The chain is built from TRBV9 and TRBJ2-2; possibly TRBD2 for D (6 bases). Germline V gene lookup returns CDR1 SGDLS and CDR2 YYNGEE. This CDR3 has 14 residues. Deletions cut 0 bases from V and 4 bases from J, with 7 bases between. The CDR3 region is CASSVGRVTGELFF. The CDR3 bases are TGTGCCAGCAGCGTAGGGAGGGTCACCGGGGAGCTGTTTTTT. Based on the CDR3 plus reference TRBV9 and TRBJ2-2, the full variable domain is DSGVTQTPKHLITATGQRVTLRCSPRSGDLSVYWYQQSLDQGLQFLIQYYNGEERAKGNILERFSAQQFPDLHSELNLSSLELGDSALYFCASSVGRVTGELFFGEGSRLTVL.

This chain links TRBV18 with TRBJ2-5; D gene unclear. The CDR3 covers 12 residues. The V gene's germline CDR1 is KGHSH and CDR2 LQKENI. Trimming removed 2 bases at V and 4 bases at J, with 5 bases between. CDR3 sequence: CASSPIGETQYF. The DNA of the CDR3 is TGTGCCAGCTCACCAATCGGAGAGACCCAGTACTTC.

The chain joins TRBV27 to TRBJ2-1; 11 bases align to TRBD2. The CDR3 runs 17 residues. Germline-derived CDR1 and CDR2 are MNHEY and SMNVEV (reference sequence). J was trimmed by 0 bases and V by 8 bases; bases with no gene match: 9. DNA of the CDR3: TGTGCCAGCCGCCACCGTAGCGGGGGGGCCTCCTACAATGAGCAGTTCTTC. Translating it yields CASRHRSGGASYNEQFF.

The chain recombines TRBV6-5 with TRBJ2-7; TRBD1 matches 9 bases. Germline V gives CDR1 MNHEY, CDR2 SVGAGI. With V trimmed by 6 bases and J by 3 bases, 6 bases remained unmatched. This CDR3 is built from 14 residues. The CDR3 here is CASSQTGGFYEQYF. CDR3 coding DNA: TGTGCCAGCAGCCAGACAGGGGGGTTCTACGAGCAGTACTTC.

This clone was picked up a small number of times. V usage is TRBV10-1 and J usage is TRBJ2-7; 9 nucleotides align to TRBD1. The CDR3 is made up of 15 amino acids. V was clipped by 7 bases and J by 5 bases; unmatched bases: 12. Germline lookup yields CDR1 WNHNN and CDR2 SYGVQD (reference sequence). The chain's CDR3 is CASTEVGTGINEQYF. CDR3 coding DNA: TGCGCCAGCACCGAAGTAGGGACAGGGATTAACGAGCAGTACTTC.

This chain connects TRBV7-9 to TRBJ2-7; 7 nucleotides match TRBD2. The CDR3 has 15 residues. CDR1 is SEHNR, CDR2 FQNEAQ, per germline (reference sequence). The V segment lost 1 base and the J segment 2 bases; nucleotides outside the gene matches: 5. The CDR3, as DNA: TGTGCCAGCAGCTTAGAGCTAGCGGTAACCTACGAGCAGTACTTC. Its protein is CASSLELAVTYEQYF.

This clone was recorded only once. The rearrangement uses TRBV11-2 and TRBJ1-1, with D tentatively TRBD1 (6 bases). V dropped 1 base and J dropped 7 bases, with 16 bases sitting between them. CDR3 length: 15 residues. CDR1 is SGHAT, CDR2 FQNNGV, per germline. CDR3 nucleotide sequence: TGTGCCAGCAGCTTAGTGTGGGGAGGGGGTAGTGAAGCTTTCTTT. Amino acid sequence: CASSLVWGGGSEAFF.

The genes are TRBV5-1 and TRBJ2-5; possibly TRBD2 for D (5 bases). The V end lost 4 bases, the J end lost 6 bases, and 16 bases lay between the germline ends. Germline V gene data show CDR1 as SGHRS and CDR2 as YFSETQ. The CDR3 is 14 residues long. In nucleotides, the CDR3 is TGCGCCAGCAGCCCCCAGGAGGCGTCACAGACCCAGTACTTC. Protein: CASSPQEASQTQYF.

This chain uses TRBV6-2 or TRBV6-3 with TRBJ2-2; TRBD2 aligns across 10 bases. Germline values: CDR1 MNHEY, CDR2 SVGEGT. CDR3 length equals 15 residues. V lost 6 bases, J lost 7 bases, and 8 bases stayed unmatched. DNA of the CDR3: TGTGCCAGCAGCCTGGCTAGCGGGAGAATCGGGGAGCTGTTTTTT. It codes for CASSLASGRIGELFF.

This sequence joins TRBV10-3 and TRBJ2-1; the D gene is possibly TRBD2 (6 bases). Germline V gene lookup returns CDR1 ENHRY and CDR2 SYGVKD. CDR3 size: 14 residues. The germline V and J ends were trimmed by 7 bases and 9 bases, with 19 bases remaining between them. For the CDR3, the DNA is TGTGCCATCACTGGAGGGACTGGCCTCGGTGAGCAGTTCTTC. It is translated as CAITGGTGLGEQFF.

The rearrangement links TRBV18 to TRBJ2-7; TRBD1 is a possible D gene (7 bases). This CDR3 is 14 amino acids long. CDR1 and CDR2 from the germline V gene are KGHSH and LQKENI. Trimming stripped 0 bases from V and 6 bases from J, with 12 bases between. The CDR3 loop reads CASSPPNRGGEQYF. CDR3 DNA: TGTGCCAGCTCACCACCCAACAGGGGAGGCGAGCAGTACTTC.

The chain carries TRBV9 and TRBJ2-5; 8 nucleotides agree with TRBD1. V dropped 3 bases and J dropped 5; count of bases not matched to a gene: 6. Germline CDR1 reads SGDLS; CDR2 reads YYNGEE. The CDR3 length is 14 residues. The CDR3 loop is CASSAAGGLETQYF. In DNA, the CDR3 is TGTGCCAGCAGCGCGGCAGGGGGCTTGGAGACCCAGTACTTC.

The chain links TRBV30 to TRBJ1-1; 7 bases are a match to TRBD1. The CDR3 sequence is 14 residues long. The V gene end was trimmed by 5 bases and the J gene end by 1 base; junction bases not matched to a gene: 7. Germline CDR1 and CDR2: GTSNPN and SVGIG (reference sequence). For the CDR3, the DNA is TGTGCCTGGTCGACATGGACAGGGAACACTGAAGCTTTCTTT. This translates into CAWSTWTGNTEAFF.

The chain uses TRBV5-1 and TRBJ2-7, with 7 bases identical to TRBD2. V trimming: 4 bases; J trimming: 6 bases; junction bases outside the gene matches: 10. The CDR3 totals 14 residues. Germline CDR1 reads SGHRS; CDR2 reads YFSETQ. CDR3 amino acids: CASSQSGTIGEQYF. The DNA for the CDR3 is TGCGCCAGCAGCCAGTCCGGGACTATAGGCGAGCAGTACTTC.